This note documents a single T cell receptor (beta chain) sequence. The antigen is undetermined. The record originates from a study of post-analysis software for immune sequencing data. In the study overall: As for disease course, relapsing-remitting, secondary progressive and progressive-relapsing multiple sclerosis were all included. Study-level points and caveats: There were roughly 5 TRBV segments more frequent in patients than controls, and TRBV5-6, TRBV5-1 and TRBV20-1 were among them. Diversity measured as normalized Chao1 was significantly lower in multiple sclerosis patients than in controls.

Germline trimming cut 4 bases from V and 6 bases from J; bases unmatched to any gene: 8. Germline CDR1 reads SGHRS; CDR2 reads YFSETQ. The CDR3 is made up of 14 amino acids. cDNA libraries of TCR beta carried unique molecular identifiers. TCRdb reprocessed the PCR reads with MiXCR, giving one entry per CDR3 protein. The table shows about 820,000 distinct CDR3 sequences, with approximately 57% occurring only once. The receptor comes from a girl between 5 and 17 years old with multiple sclerosis. The chain combines TRBV5-1 with TRBJ1-2; 8 bases are shared with TRBD1. Sequenced input: blood. The CDR3 spells CASSTGQGQNGYTF. The CDR3 DNA reads TGCGCCAGCAGCACCGGACAGGGTCAGAATGGCTACACCTTC.